A single sample gave rise to the 20 T cell receptor beta chains below, sequenced in a study of T cells and Merkel cell carcinoma outcomes. TCRdb keeps only in-frame clones here, not all; method: immunoSEQ multiplex PCR. This table has fewer than 9,500 clones, 84% appearing once. The sequenced material came from tumor tissue from Merkel cell carcinoma. The receptors were sampled from a human donor with Merkel cell carcinoma.

This clone was seen a handful of times. The chain has TRBV27 and TRBJ1-6, with 11 bases fitting TRBD1. The CDR3 consists of 19 residues. From germline, CDR1 is MNHEY and CDR2 SMNVEV (reference sequence). The J segment lost 5 bases and the V segment lost 3 bases, leaving 12 bases of the junction unmatched. CDR3 sequence reads: CASSFRRDRGTPNNSPLHF. The DNA of the CDR3 is TGTGCCAGCAGTTTTCGCCGGGACAGGGGGACACCGAATAATTCACCCCTCCACTTT.

V usage is TRBV18 and J usage is TRBJ2-5; 9 nucleotides align to TRBD2. Germline CDR1 KGHSH, CDR2 LQKENI. V shed 0 bases, J shed 1 base, and the junction held 0 bases outside the gene matches. This CDR3 region has 15 residues. CDR3 residues: CASSPPAGGQETQYF. The CDR3 nucleotides read TGTGCCAGCTCACCACCAGCGGGGGGCCAAGAGACCCAGTACTTC.

This clone has a single count. The V and J genes are TRBV5-1 and TRBJ2-1; TRBD2 matches 9 bases. Germline V CDR1 and CDR2: SGHRS, YFSETQ. J was trimmed by 3 bases and V by 4 bases; bases with no gene match: 8. The CDR3 loop spans 16 amino acids. The CDR3 DNA is TGCGCCAGCAGCGCCCTCCTAGCGGGGTTCTACAATGAGCAGTTCTTC. This encodes CASSALLAGFYNEQFF.

About this clone itself: One junction end disagrees with the germline gene, perhaps due to a read error. This chain uses TRBV18 with TRBJ1-4, with 8 bases fitting TRBD1. The CDR3 runs 14 residues. Germline CDR1 and CDR2: KGHSH and LQKENI. The CDR3 is CTSSQQGQGEKLFF. The CDR3 DNA follows: TGTACCAGCTCACAACAAGGACAGGGAGAAAAACTGTTTTTT.

A remark on this clone: At one of its ends the junction is not consistent with the germline gene, which may arise from a read error. The chain joins TRBV4-3 to TRBJ2-3, with 7 nucleotides matching TRBD2. Germline assignment: CDR1 LGHNA and CDR2 YSLEER. The CDR3 is made up of 15 amino acids. The CDR3: CASSQSGASIDTQYF. The CDR3, as DNA: TGCGCCAGCAGCCAAAGCGGGGCTAGCATAGATACGCAGTATTTT.

V gene TRBV15 combines with J gene TRBJ2-7, with D maybe TRBD2 (5 bases). CDR3 length equals 14 residues. The germline V gene has CDR1 LNHNV and CDR2 YYDKDF (reference sequence). The V end lost 0 bases, the J end lost 3 bases, and 9 bases lay between the germline ends. This CDR3 is CATSRDVAGYEQYF. CDR3 nucleotides: TGTGCCACCAGCAGAGATGTGGCGGGCTACGAGCAGTACTTC.

This chain links TRBV7-9 with TRBJ1-3; D uncertain. Germline assignment: CDR1 SEHNR and CDR2 FQNEAQ (reference sequence). The V end was cut by 6 bases, the J end by 4 bases, with 16 bases between. The CDR3 consists of 15 residues. As DNA, the CDR3 is TGTGCCAGCAGGCCACCTCCCCGGCTGGGAAACACCATATATTTT. Its protein is CASRPPPRLGNTIYF.

The rearrangement uses TRBV7-2 and TRBJ1-4, with no clear D. CDR1 and CDR2 from the germline V gene are SGHTA and FQGNSA. The CDR3 length is 18 residues. V was trimmed by 1 base and J by 3 bases, leaving 18 bases between them. CDR3 sequence reads: CASSLGQQTWLANEKLFF. The CDR3 coding sequence is TGTGCCAGCAGCTTAGGGCAGCAAACGTGGTTAGCTAATGAAAAACTGTTTTTT. The complete variable domain, with remaining parts taken from reference TRBV7-2 and TRBJ1-4, reads GAGVSQSPSNKVTEKGKDVELRCDPISGHTALYWYRQSLGQGLEFLIYFQGNSAPDKSGLPSDRFSAERTGGSVSTLTIQRTQQEDSAVYLCASSLGQQTWLANEKLFFGSGTQLSVL.

The table lists this clone with a count of one. The chain carries TRBV5-1 and TRBJ2-3, with TRBD2 identical over 7 bases. Per germline, CDR1 SGHRS and CDR2 YFSETQ. Losses at the gene ends were 0 bases for V and 6 bases for J; bases not matched to a gene: 7. The length of the CDR3 is 15 residues. CDR3 in amino acids: CASSLVLGTIDTQYF. The CDR3, as DNA: TGCGCCAGCAGCTTGGTTTTGGGGACTATCGATACGCAGTATTTT. Combining the CDR3 with reference TRBV5-1 and TRBJ2-3 gives the whole variable domain KAGVTQTPRYLIKTRGQQVTLSCSPISGHRSVSWYQQTPGQGLQFLFEYFSETQRNKGNFPGRFSGRQFSNSRSEMNVSTLELGDSALYLCASSLVLGTIDTQYFGPGTRLTVL.

The rearrangement links TRBV15 to TRBJ1-6, with D possibly TRBD1 on 5 matching bases. CDR3 size: 15 residues. Germline V CDR1 and CDR2: LNHNV, YYDKDF (reference sequence). Trimming removed 1 base from V and 7 bases from J, with 11 bases in between. The CDR3 region is CATSRGRGNNSPLHF. The CDR3 bases are TGTGCCACCAGCAGAGGAAGGGGCAACAATTCACCCCTCCACTTT. The full variable domain, its missing parts supplied by reference TRBV15 and TRBJ1-6, is DAMVIQNPRYQVTQFGKPVTLSCSQTLNHNVMYWYQQKSSQAPKLLFHYYDKDFNNEADTPDNFQSRRPNTSFCFLDIRSPGLGDTAMYLCATSRGRGNNSPLHFGNGTRLTVT.

This clone came up a few times. The chain carries TRBV5-1 and TRBJ2-1; 11 nucleotides line up with TRBD2. This CDR3 comprises 16 residues. Germline values: CDR1 SGHRS, CDR2 YFSETQ. J gave up 4 bases and V 0 bases, and 3 bases lay outside the gene matches. The CDR3 spells CASSLAASGGYNEQFF. The DNA of the CDR3 is TGCGCCAGCAGCTTGGCCGCTAGCGGGGGGTACAATGAGCAGTTCTTC.

The chain has TRBV6-5 and TRBJ1-5; TRBD1 matches at 7 bases. CDR1 MNHEY and CDR2 SVGAGI come from the germline V gene. The CDR3 extends over 14 amino acids. V was pared by 5 bases and J by 1 base, with 2 bases of the junction left unmatched. The CDR3 region has the DNA TGTGCCAGCAGTCTGGGACAGAGCAATCAGCCCCAGCATTTT. This translates into CASSLGQSNQPQHF.

The chain joins TRBV11-2 to TRBJ1-5, with a possible D match to TRBD1 (5 bases). V was clipped by 0 bases and J by 5 bases, with 11 bases between them. Germline CDR1 is SGHAT and CDR2 is FQNNGV. This CDR3 is built from 15 residues. The CDR3 loop is CASSLDGGRDQPQHF. CDR3 nucleotide sequence: TGTGCCAGCAGCTTAGATGGGGGAAGGGATCAGCCCCAGCATTTT. Using reference TRBV11-2 and TRBJ1-5 for the parts outside the CDR3, the full variable domain is EAGVAQSPRYKIIEKRQSVAFWCNPISGHATLYWYQQILGQGPKLLIQFQNNGVVDDSQLPKDRFSAERLKGVDSTLKIQPAKLEDSAVYLCASSLDGGRDQPQHFGDGTRLSIL.

V usage is TRBV4-2 and J usage is TRBJ2-7; no definite D call. The CDR3 sequence is 14 residues long. The germline gives CDR1 LGHNA, CDR2 YNFKEQ. The germline V and J ends were trimmed by 1 base and 5 bases, with 12 bases remaining between them. The CDR3 sequence: CASSQVGLADEQYF. In DNA form, the CDR3 reads TGTGCCAGCAGCCAAGTTGGGCTTGCAGACGAGCAGTACTTC.

The chain employs TRBV18 and TRBJ1-6; D gene unclear. CDR3 length equals 13 residues. V was shortened by 5 bases and J by 6 bases, with 8 bases between the two germline ends. Germline-derived CDR1 and CDR2 are KGHSH and LQKENI. The CDR3 region is CASSADPNSPLHF. The CDR3, as DNA: TGTGCCAGCTCAGCAGACCCTAATTCACCCCTCCACTTT.

V usage is TRBV14 and J usage is TRBJ2-5; no clear D. Deletions cut 4 bases from V and 5 bases from J, with 11 bases between. The CDR3 is made up of 13 amino acids. The germline V gene has CDR1 SGHDN and CDR2 FVKESK. This CDR3 is CASSRLSVETQYF. Here the CDR3 DNA reads TGTGCCAGCAGCCGGTTATCGGTTGAGACCCAGTACTTC. Full variable domain (outside the CDR3, taken from reference TRBV14 and TRBJ2-5): EAGVTQFPSHSVIEKGQTVTLRCDPISGHDNLYWYRRVMGKEIKFLLHFVKESKQDESGMPNNRFLAERTGGTYSTLKVQPAELEDSGVYFCASSRLSVETQYFGPGTRLLVL.

The chain links TRBV6-1 to TRBJ1-5; a possible D gene is TRBD1 (6 bases). The last part of the DNA fits TRBJ2-3 better; the J call may be wrong. The CDR3 is made up of 14 amino acids. Germline CDR1 is MNHNS and CDR2 is SASEGT. The CDR3 bases are TGTGCCAGCAGTGAAGGCGACAGGACGGGGCCCCAGTATTTT. Translation gives CASSEGDRTGPQYF.

V gene TRBV7-2 combines with J gene TRBJ2-3; a possible D gene is TRBD1 (8 bases). This CDR3 spans 15 amino acids. Germline values: CDR1 SGHTA, CDR2 FQGNSA. Trimming cost V 7 bases and J 6 bases, with 20 bases left between them. CDR3: CASTRTGQGGDTQYF. As DNA, the CDR3 is TGTGCCAGCACCCGAACTGGACAGGGAGGGGATACGCAGTATTTT.

The V call is TRBV6-4, the J call TRBJ2-7; TRBD2 matches at 8 bases. CDR3 length equals 13 residues. In germline, CDR1 is MRHNA, CDR2 SNTAGT. The V and J ends lost 10 bases and 0 bases, in that order; junction bases with no gene match: 5. The CDR3 DNA follows: TGTGCCAACACTACTAGCGGCTCCTACGAGCAGTACTTC. This sequence encodes CANTTSGSYEQYF.

The rearrangement uses TRBV6-5 and TRBJ2-7, with 8 bases aligning to TRBD2. V was clipped by 0 bases and J by 4 bases; unmatched bases: 8. This CDR3 is built from 16 residues. Germline CDR1 and CDR2: MNHEY and SVGAGI. The CDR3 sequence is CASSYSPSGGPYEQYF. In DNA form, the CDR3 reads TGTGCCAGCAGTTACTCCCCCAGCGGGGGCCCGTACGAGCAGTACTTC.